Following are 24 T cell receptor beta chains from one sample sequenced in a study of blood T cell repertoires in COVID-19. The method was immunoSEQ multiplex PCR; TCRdb's version includes in-frame clones alone and lacks a portion of them. The repertoire holds more than 250,000 clones, roughly 80% seen once, with about 4.9% in the top ten. The source material was peripheral blood. The origin of the receptors is a man in his 60s who had recovered from COVID-19.

The chain joins TRBV11-2 to TRBJ2-5; the D gene is possibly TRBD2 (6 bases). V was cut by 5 bases and J by 3 bases, with 16 bases left in between. Germline CDR1 is SGHAT and CDR2 is FQNNGV. The CDR3 has 15 residues. CDR3 coding DNA: TGTGCCAGCAGCCCTACTGTTGCGGGGAAAGAGACCCAGTACTTC. Translated, it gives CASSPTVAGKETQYF.

The chain links TRBV9 to TRBJ2-1; 7 bases map to TRBD2. V trimming: 4 bases; J trimming: 8 bases; junction bases outside the gene matches: 6. The CDR3 loop spans 13 amino acids. Germline V gene lookup returns CDR1 SGDLS and CDR2 YYNGEE. The CDR3 reads CASSTSTSYEQFF. Here the CDR3 DNA reads TGTGCCAGCAGCACCTCGACTAGCTATGAGCAGTTCTTC.

This chain connects TRBV6-5 to TRBJ1-1, with D perhaps TRBD1 (6 bases). This CDR3 has 13 amino acids. Germline CDR1 is MNHEY and CDR2 is SVGAGI. V lost 6 bases, J lost 5 bases, and 13 bases lay in between. CDR3 DNA sequence: TGTGCCAGCAGCCTGACAGGAAGGACTGAAGCTTTCTTT. This codes for CASSLTGRTEAFF.

This chain connects TRBV2 to TRBJ1-1, with TRBD1 matching 7 bases. This CDR3 contains 14 residues. The junction had 6 bases not matched to a gene; V was cut back by 6 bases and J by 2 bases. Germline V gene sequence: CDR1 SNHLY, CDR2 FYNNEI. The DNA of the CDR3 is TGTGCCAGCAGAACCAGGACAGGTAACACTGAAGCTTTCTTT. This encodes CASRTRTGNTEAFF.

This clone was counted a single time. This rearrangement joins TRBV7-3 to TRBJ2-1; TRBD2 is a possible D gene (6 bases). V was clipped by 0 bases and J by 5 bases, with 8 bases between them. The CDR3 is 14 amino acids. Germline values: CDR1 SGHTA, CDR2 FQGTGA. Here the CDR3 DNA reads TGTGCCAGCAGCTTAACGCGGACTAACAATGAGCAGTTCTTC. Protein sequence: CASSLTRTNNEQFF.

This clone was detected many times. CDR3 sequence: CASSLMDRGYLDGYTF. CDR3 nucleotides: TGTGCCAGCAGCCTGATGGACAGGGGGTATTTGGATGGCTACACCTTC. J is TRBJ1-2 and V is TRBV6-2 or TRBV6-3, with 10 bases lining up with TRBD1. This CDR3 has 16 amino acids. Trimming removed 6 bases from V and 6 bases from J; junction bases left unmatched: 13. In germline, CDR1 is MNHEY, CDR2 SVGEGT.

This clone occurred many times. This specimen includes other DNA sequences encoding the same CDR3. This chain uses TRBV18 with TRBJ2-7; D might be TRBD2 (6 bases). The CDR3 consists of 12 residues. Germline V CDR1 and CDR2: KGHSH, LQKENI. V was clipped by 2 bases and J by 4 bases, with 6 bases between them. The CDR3 is CASSPGGYEQYF. Written as DNA, the CDR3 is TGTGCCAGCTCACCAGGGGGGTACGAGCAGTACTTC.

The J gene is TRBJ2-7, the V gene TRBV2; TRBD2 agrees at 9 bases. The V and J ends lost 4 bases and 6 bases, in that order; junction bases with no gene match: 10. CDR1 SNHLY and CDR2 FYNNEI come from the germline V gene. The CDR3 has 15 residues. CDR3 bases: TGTGCCAGCAGTGCTCTGCTAGCGGGATTCGGCGAGCAGTACTTC. Its translation: CASSALLAGFGEQYF. Together with reference TRBV2 and TRBJ2-7, the CDR3 gives the full variable domain: EPEVTQTPSHQVTQMGQEVILRCVPISNHLYFYWYRQILGQKVEFLVSFYNNEISEKSEIFDDQFSVERPDGSNFTLKIRSTKLEDSAMYFCASSALLAGFGEQYFGPGTRLTVT.

V is TRBV12-3 or TRBV12-4 and J is TRBJ2-7; D might be TRBD1 (6 bases). V was clipped by 6 bases and J by 4 bases, with 10 bases between them. The CDR3 runs to 12 residues. Here the CDR3 reads CASSSDRYEQYF. In DNA form, the CDR3 reads TGTGCCAGCAGCAGCGACAGGTACGAGCAGTACTTC.

The V gene is TRBV5-1, the J gene TRBJ2-5, with D perhaps TRBD2 (6 bases). There are 15 residues in the CDR3. CDR1 and CDR2 (germline): SGHRS, YFSETQ. With 4 bases removed from V and 5 bases from J, the gap between germline ends came to 18 bases. Written as DNA, the CDR3 is TGCGCCAGCAGCATAGATCCGGGGGACTGGGAGACCCAGTACTTC. Its protein is CASSIDPGDWETQYF.

Only one count was recorded for this clone. The rearrangement uses TRBV11-2 and TRBJ2-1, with 8 bases aligning to TRBD2. Germline V gene sequence: CDR1 SGHAT, CDR2 FQNNGV. V gave up 1 base and J gave up 6 bases; unmatched junction bases: 5. The CDR3 contains 15 residues. The CDR3 bases are TGTGCCAGCAGCTTAGGTGCGGGAGGTCTCAATGAGCAGTTCTTC. This translates into CASSLGAGGLNEQFF.

This chain uses TRBV18 with TRBJ2-4; maybe TRBD1 (5 bases). The germline CDR1 and CDR2 sequences are KGHSH and LQKENI. CDR3 size: 15 residues. V lost 3 bases, J lost 0 bases, and 9 bases lay in between. The CDR3 region is CASSPTALAKNIQYF. The CDR3 nucleotides are TGTGCCAGCTCACCGACAGCACTAGCCAAAAACATTCAGTACTTC.

The chain uses TRBV5-4 and TRBJ1-1; D is perhaps TRBD1 (5 bases). V dropped 0 bases and J dropped 11 bases, with 14 bases sitting between them. The CDR3 consists of 13 residues. Germline V gene sequence: CDR1 SGHNT, CDR2 YYREEE (reference sequence). This chain's CDR3 is CASSLADRGTAFF. The CDR3 DNA follows: TGTGCCAGCAGCTTGGCCGATAGGGGTACCGCTTTCTTT.

V usage is TRBV9 and J usage is TRBJ1-5, with 10 nucleotides matching TRBD1. The ends lost 4 bases at V and 8 bases at J; junction bases unmatched: 6. CDR1 and CDR2 from the germline V gene are SGDLS and YYNGEE. The CDR3 runs to 14 residues. The CDR3 nucleotides read TGTGCCAGCAGCCCAAGGACAGGGGGTAAGCCCCAGCATTTT. It specifies CASSPRTGGKPQHF.

The chain links TRBV19 to TRBJ1-5; D might be TRBD1 (6 bases). V was clipped by 3 bases and J by 6 bases, with 18 bases between them. Germline V gene sequence: CDR1 LNHDA, CDR2 SQIVND (reference sequence). The CDR3 runs 16 residues. CDR3 sequence reads: CASSMNPGAASQPQHF. CDR3 bases: TGTGCCAGTAGTATGAACCCAGGGGCCGCCAGTCAGCCCCAGCATTTT.

The V and J genes are TRBV30 and TRBJ2-5; D is possibly TRBD2 (5 bases). CDR1 is GTSNPN, CDR2 SVGIG, per germline (reference sequence). This CDR3 spans 12 amino acids. V dropped 3 bases and J dropped 4 bases, with 9 bases sitting between them. The CDR3 region is CAWSGGRETQYF. The CDR3 DNA reads TGTGCCTGGAGCGGAGGCCGAGAGACCCAGTACTTC.

The chain carries TRBV4-1 and TRBJ1-5, with unresolved D. This CDR3 is 14 amino acids long. V dropped 0 bases and J dropped 5 bases, with 8 bases sitting between them. Germline CDR1 reads MGHRA; CDR2 reads YSYEKL. This CDR3 is CASSQEAGDQPQHF. CDR3 DNA sequence: TGCGCCAGCAGCCAAGAGGCGGGTGATCAGCCCCAGCATTTT.

Points on this clone: The same CDR3 arises from other DNA sequences in this sample as well. The chain uses TRBV5-4 and TRBJ2-5; TRBD2 matches 10 bases. This CDR3 comprises 16 residues. V lost 4 bases, J lost 3 bases, and 9 bases stayed unmatched. Germline-derived CDR1 and CDR2 are SGHNT and YYREEE (reference sequence). The CDR3 here is CASSRGLAGVEETQYF. CDR3 coding DNA: TGTGCCAGCAGCCGCGGGCTAGCGGGAGTCGAAGAGACCCAGTACTTC.

This chain joins TRBV7-2 and TRBJ2-7; no reliable D call. Trimming removed 0 bases from V and 0 bases from J, with 15 bases in between. CDR1 is SGHTA, CDR2 FQGNSA, per germline. The CDR3 length is 17 residues. Written as DNA, the CDR3 is TGTGCCAGCAGCTTAGCGGTCCGACTGTCCGCCTCCTACGAGCAGTACTTC. Its protein product is CASSLAVRLSASYEQYF.

The sample holds a few counts of this clone. The J gene is TRBJ2-1, the V gene TRBV15, with 8 bases lining up with TRBD2. CDR1 and CDR2 from the germline V gene are LNHNV and YYDKDF (reference sequence). CDR3 size: 18 residues. V lost 0 bases, J lost 1 base, and 8 bases stayed unmatched. The CDR3 sequence: CATSRDLPGRGSYNEQFF. In DNA form, the CDR3 reads TGTGCCACCAGCAGAGATCTGCCCGGGAGGGGGTCCTACAATGAGCAGTTCTTC.

This rearrangement joins TRBV9 to TRBJ2-1; the match to TRBD2 covers 7 bases. J gave up 3 bases and V 0 bases, and 6 bases lay outside the gene matches. The CDR3 has 16 residues. The germline V gene has CDR1 SGDLS and CDR2 YYNGEE. This CDR3 reads CASSVVGSGRYNEQFF. The CDR3 coding sequence is TGTGCCAGCAGCGTAGTTGGTAGCGGGCGCTACAATGAGCAGTTCTTC.

The V gene is TRBV21-1, the J gene TRBJ2-6; the table's D call TRBD2 went unverified against the DNA. TRBV21-1 is noted as a pseudogene. CDR3 length: 14 residues. Here the CDR3 reads CARSGEDGANVLTF. CDR3 sequence (DNA): TGTGCCAGGTCGGGGGAAGATGGGGCCAACGTCCTGACTTTC.

The V and J genes are TRBV19 and TRBJ1-5; weak D call: TRBD1 (5 bases). CDR1 and CDR2 from the germline V gene are LNHDA and SQIVND (reference sequence). V was trimmed by 8 bases and J by 4 bases, leaving 24 bases between them. This CDR3 is 17 amino acids long. This chain's CDR3 is CASWNTYRDFKNQPQHF. In DNA form, the CDR3 reads TGTGCCAGTTGGAATACATACCGGGACTTTAAGAATCAGCCCCAGCATTTT.

The rearrangement joins TRBV11-2 to TRBJ1-5, with 7 bases matching TRBD1. The V gene's germline CDR1 is SGHAT and CDR2 FQNNGV. This CDR3 contains 15 residues. The junction had 8 bases not matched to a gene; V was cut back by 5 bases and J by 4 bases. CDR3 loop: CASSPDRDLNQPQHF. The CDR3 DNA reads TGTGCCAGCAGCCCCGACAGGGACCTTAATCAGCCCCAGCATTTT.